This TCR beta chain derives from a study of blood T cells in healthy people across ages. Study results and caveats: Across the age range, TCR beta diversity per million T cells fell in a roughly linear way. Higher diversity, along with more naive CD4+ cells, distinguished long-lived donors from aged donors.

Combining a sample-barcoded 5' primer with a J-beta primer mix, a second PCR ran for roughly 6 to 12 cycles. TCRdb ran MiXCR on the 5' RACE reads and lists one entry per CDR3 protein. The sample lists hundreds of thousands of distinct CDR3 sequences; 40% to 45% were seen once. As for this clonotype: Its antigen is as yet unknown.

Samples each yielded at least 6 micrograms of total RNA. Germline V CDR1 and CDR2: SEHNR, FQNEAQ (reference sequence). J was trimmed by 2 bases and V by 4 bases; bases with no gene match: 9. The CDR3 extends over 16 amino acids. The J gene is TRBJ2-3, the V gene TRBV7-9, with TRBD1 matching over 7 bases. This TCR was sampled from a woman aged 60 to 75 in good health. The sequenced sample was blood. The CDR3 loop reads CASSSSRTGYTDTQYF. CDR3 nucleotides: TGTGCCAGCAGCTCCTCTCGGACAGGCTACACAGATACGCAGTATTTT.